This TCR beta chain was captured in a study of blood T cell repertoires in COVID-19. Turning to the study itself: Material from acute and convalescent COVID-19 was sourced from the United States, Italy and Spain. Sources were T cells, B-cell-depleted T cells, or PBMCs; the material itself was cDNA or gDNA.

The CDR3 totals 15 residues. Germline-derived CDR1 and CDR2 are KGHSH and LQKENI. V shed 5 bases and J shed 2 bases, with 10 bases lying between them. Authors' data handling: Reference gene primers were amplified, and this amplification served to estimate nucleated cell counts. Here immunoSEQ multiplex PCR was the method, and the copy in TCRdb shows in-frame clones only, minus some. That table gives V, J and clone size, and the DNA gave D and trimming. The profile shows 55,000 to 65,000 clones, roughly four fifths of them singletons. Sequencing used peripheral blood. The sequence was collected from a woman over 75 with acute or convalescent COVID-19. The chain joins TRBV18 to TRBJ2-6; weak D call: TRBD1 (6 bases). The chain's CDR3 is CASSDQGPGANVLTF. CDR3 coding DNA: TGTGCCAGCTCAGATCAGGGGCCTGGGGCCAACGTCCTGACTTTC.